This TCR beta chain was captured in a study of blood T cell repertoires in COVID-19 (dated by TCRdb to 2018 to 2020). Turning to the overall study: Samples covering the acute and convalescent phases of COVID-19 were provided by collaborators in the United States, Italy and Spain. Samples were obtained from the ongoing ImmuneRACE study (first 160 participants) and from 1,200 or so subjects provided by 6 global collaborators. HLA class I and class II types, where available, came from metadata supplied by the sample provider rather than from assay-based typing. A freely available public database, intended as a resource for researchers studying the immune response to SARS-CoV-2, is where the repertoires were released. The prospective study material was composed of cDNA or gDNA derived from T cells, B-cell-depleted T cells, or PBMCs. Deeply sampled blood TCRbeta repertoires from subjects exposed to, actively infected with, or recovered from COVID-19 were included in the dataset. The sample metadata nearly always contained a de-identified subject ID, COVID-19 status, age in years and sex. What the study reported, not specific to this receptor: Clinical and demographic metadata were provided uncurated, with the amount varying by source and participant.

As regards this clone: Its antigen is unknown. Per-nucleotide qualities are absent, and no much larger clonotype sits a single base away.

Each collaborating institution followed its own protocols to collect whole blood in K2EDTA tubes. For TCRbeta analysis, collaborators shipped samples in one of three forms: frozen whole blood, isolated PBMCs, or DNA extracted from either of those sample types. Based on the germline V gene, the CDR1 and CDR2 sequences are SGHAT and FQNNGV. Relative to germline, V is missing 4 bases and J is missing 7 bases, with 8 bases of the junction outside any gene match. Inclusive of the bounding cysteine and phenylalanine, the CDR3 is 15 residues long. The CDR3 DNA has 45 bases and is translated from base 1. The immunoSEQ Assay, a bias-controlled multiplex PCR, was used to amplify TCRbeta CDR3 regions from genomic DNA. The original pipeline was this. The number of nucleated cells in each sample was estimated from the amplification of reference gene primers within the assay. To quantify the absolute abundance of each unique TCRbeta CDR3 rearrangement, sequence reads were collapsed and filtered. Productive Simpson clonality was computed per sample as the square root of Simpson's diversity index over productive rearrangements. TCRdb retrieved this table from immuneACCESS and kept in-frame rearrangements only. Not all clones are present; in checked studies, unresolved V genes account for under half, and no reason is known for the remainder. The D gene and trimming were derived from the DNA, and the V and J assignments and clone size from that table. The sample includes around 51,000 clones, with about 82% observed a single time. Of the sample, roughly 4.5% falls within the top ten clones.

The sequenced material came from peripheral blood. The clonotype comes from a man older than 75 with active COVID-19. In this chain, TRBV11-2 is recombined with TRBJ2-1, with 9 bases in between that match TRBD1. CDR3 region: CASSSPGTGLNEQFF. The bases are TGTGCCAGCAGCTCCCCCGGGACAGGGTTAAATGAGCAGTTCTTC.